This T cell receptor beta chain was recovered during a study of beta chain features in type 1 diabetes. Whole-study results and caveats: TCRB CDR3s were moderately but significantly shorter in Type 1 diabetes patients in all four CD4+ subsets. The naive, central memory and Treg TCRB repertoires showed an apparent similarity that was greater among patients than among healthy donors. For type 1 diabetes patients, VDJ junctions showed fewer insertions and more deletions.

This clone was found a few times. The antigen is not known. Expressed TCRB transcripts were sequenced after all isolated RNA was converted to cDNA. Produced via immunoSEQ multiplex PCR; TCRdb's table is partial and in-frame only. The table has some 250,000 clones, less than 35% seen once; the top ten hold approximately 4%. This sequence was found in a man aged 25 to 40 in good health. Input material: central memory CD4+ T cells from blood.

CDR3 protein: CASSSSGRSINEQFF. CDR3 DNA: TGTGCCAGCAGTTCCAGCGGGAGGAGTATAAATGAGCAGTTCTTC. V is TRBV27 and J is TRBJ2-1, with 9 nucleotides matching TRBD2. This CDR3 contains 15 residues. CDR1 MNHEY and CDR2 SMNVEV come from the germline V gene (reference sequence). Germline trimming cut 4 bases from V and 7 bases from J; bases unmatched to any gene: 8.